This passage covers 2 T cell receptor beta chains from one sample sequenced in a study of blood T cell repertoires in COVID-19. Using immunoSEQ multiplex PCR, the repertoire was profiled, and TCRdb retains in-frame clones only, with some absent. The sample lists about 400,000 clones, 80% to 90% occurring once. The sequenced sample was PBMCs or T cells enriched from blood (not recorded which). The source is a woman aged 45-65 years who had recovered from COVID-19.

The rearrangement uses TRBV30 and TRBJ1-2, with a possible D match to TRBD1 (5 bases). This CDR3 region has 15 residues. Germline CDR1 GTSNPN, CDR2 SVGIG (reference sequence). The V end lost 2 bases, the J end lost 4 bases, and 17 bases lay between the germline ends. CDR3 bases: TGTGCCTGGAGTACCCCGCAGGGCCCCCTCTATGGCTACACCTTC. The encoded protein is CAWSTPQGPLYGYTF.

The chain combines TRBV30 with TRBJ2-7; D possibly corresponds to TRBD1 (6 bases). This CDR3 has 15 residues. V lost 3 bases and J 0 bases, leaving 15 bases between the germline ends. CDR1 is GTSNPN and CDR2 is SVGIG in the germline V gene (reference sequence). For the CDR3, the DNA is TGTGCCTGGAGAACAACAGGGTCAAGCTCCTACGAGCAGTACTTC. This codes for CAWRTTGSSSYEQYF. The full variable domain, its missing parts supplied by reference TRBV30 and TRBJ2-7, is SQTIHQWPATLVQPVGSPLSLECTVEGTSNPNLYWYRQAAGRGLQLLFYSVGIGQISSEVPQNLSASRPQDRQFILSSKKLLLSDSGFYLCAWRTTGSSSYEQYFGPGTRLTVT.